The rows below give T cell receptor beta chains drawn from one sample of a study of T cell repertoires in cytomegalovirus infection. Antigens of these TCRs are unknown. TCRdb ran MiXCR on the reads and lists one entry per CDR3 protein. The sample holds around 340,000 distinct CDR3 sequences, about 29% seen once. Sequenced here: cultured PBMCs, sampled from culture after CMV antigen stimulation. The receptor set was obtained from a human donor in good health (CMV status not recorded). Some clones in this sample may be carry-over from other donors' samples. The CDR3 runs from the conserved cysteine through the conserved F or W.

TRBV3-1	TRBJ2-5	CASSLNQLGTQYF
TRBV7-8	TRBJ1-1	CASSATGGMNTEAFF
TRBV20-1	TRBJ2-3	CSASVEDTQYF
TRBV12-3/TRBV12-4	TRBJ1-3	CASSLRDSSGNTIYF
TRBV19	TRBJ1-5	CASSKQGASNQPQHF
TRBV5-6	TRBJ1-5	CASSRQNYQPQHF
TRBV6-6	TRBJ1-1	CASSYSDGLTEAFF
TRBV5-1	TRBJ2-7	CASSFMSGDTYEQYF
TRBV18	TRBJ2-2	CASSSDTTGELFF
TRBV10-3	TRBJ2-4	CAISAGGAKNIQYF
TRBV20-1	TRBJ2-3	CSARGLTSTDTQYF
TRBV4-2	TRBJ2-7	CASSQAGATYEQYF
TRBV10-3	TRBJ2-2	CAISGPYLNTGELFF